The rows below give T cell receptor beta chains drawn from one sample of a study of cytomegalovirus exposure and HLA in healthy donors. Only in-frame clones appear in the TCRdb table, and some are missing; sequencing was by immunoSEQ multiplex PCR. The sample consists of just over 200,000 clones, approximately 85% of them appearing once. The sequenced sample was PBMCs. Receptors were obtained from a woman aged 40 to 50 in good health and CMV-seronegative. CDR3s include the opening cysteine and the closing phenylalanine or tryptophan. The D gene is left open where the match is weak. The size of a clone is reported for some rows only, either as once, few or many, or as a class for expanded clones.

14,NA,TRBJ2-7,TRBV6-6,NA,TGTGCCAGCAGTTACCTACAGCAAGCCTACGAGCAGTACTTC,CASSYLQQAYEQYF
13,NA,TRBJ2-7,TRBV5-1,NA,TGCGCCAGCAGCTTGGAACAGGCCTACGAGCAGTACTTC,CASSLEQAYEQYF
12,TRBD1,TRBJ1-3,TRBV28,NA,TGTGCCAGCAGTCTGACAGGGAACACCATATATTTT,CASSLTGNTIYF
14,TRBD2,TRBJ2-1,TRBV5-4,NA,TGTGCCAGCAGCTCGGGACTATTCACCAATGAGCAGTTCTTC,CASSSGLFTNEQFF
15,TRBD1,TRBJ1-2,TRBV7-9,NA,TGTGCCAGCAGCTTAGGGACAGGGCTGCGCTATGGCTACACCTTC,CASSLGTGLRYGYTF
16,TRBD2,TRBJ2-7,TRBV9,NA,TGTGCCAGCAGCGTAGGGATAGCGGGGGGATCCTACGAGCAGTACTTC,CASSVGIAGGSYEQYF
14,TRBD2,TRBJ2-1,TRBV7-2,NA,TGTGCCAGCAGTCGGACTAGCGACTACAATGAGCAGTTCTTC,CASSRTSDYNEQFF
13,TRBD2,TRBJ2-5,TRBV5-1,NA,TGCGCCAGCGGGTCGGGAGGGCAAGAGACCCAGTACTTC,CASGSGGQETQYF
11,NA,TRBJ1-2,TRBV30,NA,TGTGCCTGGAGCCATTCCTATGGCTACACCTTC,CAWSHSYGYTF
13,NA,TRBJ1-5,TRBV30,NA,TGTGCCTGGAGTGGGGGGGGCGGACAGCCCCAGCATTTT,CAWSGGGGQPQHF
17,NA,TRBJ2-1,TRBV19,NA,TGTGCCAGTAGTATGAGTTTAGTGCCAAGCTCCTACAATGAGCAGTTCTTC,CASSMSLVPSSYNEQFF
15,TRBD2,TRBJ2-3,TRBV5-4,NA,TGTGCCAGCAGCTTGGATCCTAGCGGGAGGGATACGCAGTATTTT,CASSLDPSGRDTQYF
15,NA,TRBJ1-5,TRBV28,few,TGTGCCAGCAGATCGGGGATGAATAGCAATCAGCCCCAGCATTTT,CASRSGMNSNQPQHF
14,TRBD1,TRBJ1-4,TRBV7-9,NA,TGTGCCAGCAGCGACGGACAGGCTAATGAAAAACTGTTTTTT,CASSDGQANEKLFF
17,TRBD1,TRBJ1-2,TRBV10-1,few,TGCGCCAGCAGTGAGTCTTTCGGGCTGGACAGGGGGGGAGGCTACACCTTC,CASSESFGLDRGGGYTF
15,TRBD2,TRBJ2-3,TRBV19,NA,TGTGCCAGTCATAGCGGGAGGGCCGTGACAGATACGCAGTATTTT,CASHSGRAVTDTQYF
16,TRBD2,TRBJ2-3,TRBV5-1,NA,TGCGCCAGCTGGGGGGTAGCGGGAGGAAGGACAGATACGCAGTATTTT,CASWGVAGGRTDTQYF
15,NA,TRBJ2-4,TRBV18,NA,TGTGCCAGCTCACCACCCCAGGGGGGCAAAAACATTCAGTACTTC,CASSPPQGGKNIQYF
16,NA,TRBJ1-5,TRBV2,NA,TGTGCCAGCAGTGGGATCAGGGTGGGTGGCAATCAGCCCCAGCATTTT,CASSGIRVGGNQPQHF
14,TRBD2,TRBJ2-5,TRBV5-1,NA,TGCGCCAGCAGAGCTAGCGGGAGGGAAGAGACCCAGTACTTC,CASRASGREETQYF
15,TRBD1,TRBJ2-1,TRBV7-3,NA,TGTGCCAGCAGCTTCAGGGGGATGTTGGACAATGAGCAGTTCTTC,CASSFRGMLDNEQFF
16,NA,TRBJ1-3,TRBV6-1,NA,TGTGCCAGCAGTGAAGCACCCGCGACAGGAGGAAACACCATATATTTT,CASSEAPATGGNTIYF
16,TRBD1,TRBJ1-2,TRBV19,NA,TGTGCCAGTAGTATGGGCGGGGACAGGGCGCTTGTCGGCTACACCTTC,CASSMGGDRALVGYTF
17,TRBD1,TRBJ1-3,TRBV30,few,TGTGCCTGGAGTCAATACTGGACAGGGCCCTCTGGAAACACCATATATTTT,CAWSQYWTGPSGNTIYF
16,TRBD1,TRBJ1-5,TRBV10-1,NA,TGCGCCAGCAGCGCAGTGGACAGGGTCACCAATGAACCCCAGCATTTT,CASSAVDRVTNEPQHF
12,NA,TRBJ2-2,TRBV25-1,NA,TGTGCCAGCAGTGAATTAACAGGGGAGCTGTTTTTT,CASSELTGELFF
13,NA,TRBJ1-2,TRBV7-9,NA,TGTGCCAGCAGTCGAGGACAGCCCTATGGCTACACCTTC,CASSRGQPYGYTF
13,NA,TRBJ1-1,TRBV19,NA,TGTGCCAGTAGTCAGGAGGGGTTAACTGAAGCTTTCTTT,CASSQEGLTEAFF
14,NA,TRBJ2-7,TRBV19,once,TGTGCCAGTAGTATCGGAGGGAGCTCCTACGAGCAGTACTTC,CASSIGGSSYEQYF
16,NA,TRBJ2-1,TRBV7-3,NA,TGTGCCAGCAGCCGAAGACCGGGACCAGGGGACAATGAGCAGTTCTTC,CASSRRPGPGDNEQFF
11,NA,TRBJ1-2,TRBV19,NA,TGTGCCAGTAGTATAGCTGATGGCTACACCTTC,CASSIADGYTF
17,TRBD2,TRBJ2-7,TRBV19,NA,TGTGCCAGTAGTATAGGTCATAGGGGACTAGCGGGAATCGAGCAGTACTTC,CASSIGHRGLAGIEQYF
14,TRBD2,TRBJ2-7,TRBV5-8,few,TGTGCCACGGAAATCGGGAGGCCTCCCTACGAGCAGTACTTC,CATEIGRPPYEQYF
15,TRBD1,TRBJ2-2,TRBV5-4,NA,TGTGCCAGCAGCACGGGACAGGGGGCGGCCGGGGAGCTGTTTTTT,CASSTGQGAAGELFF
14,NA,TRBJ1-2,TRBV14,NA,TGTGCCAGCAGCCTACTGGGGCGGCGTAGTGGCTACACCTTC,CASSLLGRRSGYTF
13,TRBD1,TRBJ1-2,TRBV6-5,NA,TGTGCCAGCAGTTTACCAGGGGGCTATGGCTACACCTTC,CASSLPGGYGYTF
13,TRBD1,TRBJ1-1,TRBV28,few,TGTGCCAGCAGGGGGACAGTGAACACTGAAGCTTTCTTT,CASRGTVNTEAFF
15,NA,TRBJ1-4,TRBV5-1,once,TGCGCCAGCAGCTTGGAGGGGAAATTGAATGAAAAACTGTTTTTT,CASSLEGKLNEKLFF
20,TRBD1,TRBJ2-6,TRBV2,few,TGTGCCAGCAGTGAATTACTGGGACAGGGGACCTCCTCTGGGGCCAACGTCCTGACTTTC,CASSELLGQGTSSGANVLTF
17,NA,TRBJ2-6,TRBV7-3,NA,TGTGCCAGCAGCTCTACCCTCGGGTCCACTGGGGCCAACGTCCTGACTTTC,CASSSTLGSTGANVLTF
11,NA,TRBJ2-7,TRBV2,NA,TGTGCCACCGGACAGTCCTACGAGCAGTACTTC,CATGQSYEQYF
17,NA,TRBJ1-2,TRBV7-9,few,TGTTCCAGCACCCTAAAAGGGACTCTAGGGTCGAACTATGGCTACACCTTC,CSSTLKGTLGSNYGYTF
15,TRBD2,TRBJ2-2,TRBV5-4,NA,TGTGCCAGCAGCCTAGGACTAGCAGGAACCGGGGAGCTGTTTTTT,CASSLGLAGTGELFF
13,NA,TRBJ1-5,TRBV2,few,TGTGCCAGCAGTGAGAGGCCCAATCAACCCCAGCATTTT,CASSERPNQPQHF
16,NA,TRBJ1-5,TRBV7-2,NA,TGTGCCAGCAGCTTAGCCGGCAGGGGAAGGAATCAGCCCCAGCATTTT,CASSLAGRGRNQPQHF
16,NA,TRBJ1-2,TRBV28,NA,TGTGCCAGCAGTTCCCCCCCGCAGGGTCAAAACTATGGCTACACCTTC,CASSSPPQGQNYGYTF
14,TRBD1,TRBJ1-5,TRBV5-1,few,TGCGCCAGCAGCTTGGGGGGACAGAACAATGCCCAGCATTTT,CASSLGGQNNAQHF